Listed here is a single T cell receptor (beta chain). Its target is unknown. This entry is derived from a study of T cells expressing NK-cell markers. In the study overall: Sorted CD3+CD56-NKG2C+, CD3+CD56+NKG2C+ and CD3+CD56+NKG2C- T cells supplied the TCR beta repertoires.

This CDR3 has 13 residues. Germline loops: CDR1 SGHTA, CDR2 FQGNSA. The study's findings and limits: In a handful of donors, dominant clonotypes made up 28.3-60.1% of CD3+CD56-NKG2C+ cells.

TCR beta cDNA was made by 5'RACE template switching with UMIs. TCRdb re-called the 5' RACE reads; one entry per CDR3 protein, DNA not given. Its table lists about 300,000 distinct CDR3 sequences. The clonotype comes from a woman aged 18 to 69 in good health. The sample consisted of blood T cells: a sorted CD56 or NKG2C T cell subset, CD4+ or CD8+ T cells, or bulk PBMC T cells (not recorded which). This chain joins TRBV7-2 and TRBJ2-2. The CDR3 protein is CASSPRPRGELFF.